Listed here are 10 T cell receptor beta chains from one sample, sequenced in a study of OX40 agonist ivuxolimab in advanced cancers. Data came from immunoSEQ multiplex PCR; TCRdb stores just in-frame clones and leaves some out. Here the sample spans approximately 70,000 clones, 75% to 90% being singletons. Sample: CD4+ or CD8+ T cells sorted from blood, taken in a trial of the OX40 agonist ivuxolimab. The source is an adult with an advanced solid tumor such as melanoma, head and neck, liver or kidney cancer.

The rearrangement joins TRBV9 to TRBJ2-1, with D perhaps matching TRBD2 (5 bases). The CDR3 spans 13 residues. The germline gives CDR1 SGDLS, CDR2 YYNGEE. With 1 base removed from V and 4 bases from J, the gap between germline ends came to 6 bases. CDR3 loop: CASSVLAYNEQFF. The CDR3 coding sequence is TGTGCCAGCAGCGTACTAGCTTACAATGAGCAGTTCTTC.

The V call is TRBV7-9, the J call TRBJ1-4; D unclear. In germline, CDR1 is SEHNR, CDR2 FQNEAQ (reference sequence). Trimming shortened V by 3 bases and J by 8 bases, and 7 bases separated the two germline ends. The CDR3 has 12 amino acids. In DNA, the CDR3 is TGTGCCAGCAGCTTTACAAGAGAAAAACTGTTTTTT. This gives the protein CASSFTREKLFF.

The chain combines TRBV27 with TRBJ1-5, with 11 bases identical to TRBD1. The germline V gene encodes CDR1 MNHEY and CDR2 SMNVEV (reference sequence). V lost 2 bases to trimming and J lost 2 bases; unmatched junction nucleotides: 5. This CDR3 spans 17 amino acids. The CDR3 here is CASSLGQGASGNQPQHF. The CDR3 region has the DNA TGTGCCAGCAGTTTAGGACAGGGGGCGAGTGGCAATCAGCCCCAGCATTTT.

This clone was found once. The V call is TRBV29-1, the J call TRBJ1-5; D is perhaps TRBD1 (5 bases). This CDR3 is 13 amino acids long. Germline values: CDR1 SQVTM, CDR2 ANQGSEA. Trimming cost V 1 base and J 5 bases, with 9 bases left between them. CDR3 sequence: CSVEGGDHQPQHF. The CDR3 DNA reads as TGCAGCGTTGAAGGGGGGGATCATCAGCCCCAGCATTTT.

This clone was seen only a few times. The chain links TRBV10-2 to TRBJ2-1, with TRBD1 identical over 9 bases. V lost 8 bases to trimming and J lost 7 bases; unmatched junction nucleotides: 6. The CDR3 is 13 amino acids. Looked up from germline, CDR1 is WSHSY and CDR2 is SAAADI. The DNA for the CDR3 is TGCGCCAGCGGGACAGGGACCGGGAATGAGCAGTTCTTC. It translates to CASGTGTGNEQFF.

The rearrangement links TRBV4-1 to TRBJ1-3, with no clear D. This CDR3 contains 14 residues. Germline V gene lookup returns CDR1 MGHRA and CDR2 YSYEKL. Trimming cost V 6 bases and J 3 bases, with 12 bases left between them. Here the CDR3 DNA reads TGCGCCAGCAGTGGCAGCGCCTATGGAAACACCATATATTTT. Translation: CASSGSAYGNTIYF.

This clone was picked up a small number of times. V and J are TRBV7-3 and TRBJ1-6; possibly TRBD1 for D (5 bases). The V gene lost 0 bases and the J gene lost 0 bases, with 6 bases spanning the gap. CDR1 is SGHTA and CDR2 is FQGTGA in the germline V gene. This CDR3 is built from 16 residues. CDR3 nucleotides: TGTGCCAGCAGCTTAACGGGGGACTCCTATAATTCACCCCTCCACTTT. Translated: CASSLTGDSYNSPLHF.

This chain uses TRBV7-3 with TRBJ2-6; 7 positions agree with TRBD1. The germline V gene has CDR1 SGHTA and CDR2 FQGTGA. CDR3 length: 17 amino acids. J was trimmed by 0 bases and V by 5 bases; bases with no gene match: 7. The CDR3 DNA follows: TGTGCCAGCAGCACCAGGGGGTTCTTCTCTGGGGCCAACGTCCTGACTTTC. Its protein is CASSTRGFFSGANVLTF.

The CDR3 loop reads CASSQISRGDAVEAFF. The CDR3 coding sequence is TGCGCCAGCAGTCAAATATCCAGGGGGGACGCGGTAGAAGCTTTCTTT. V gene TRBV23-1 combines with J gene TRBJ1-1, with TRBD1 matching over 7 bases. TRBV23-1 is an ORF, with its function uncertain. CDR3 length: 16 residues. Unmatched junction bases numbered 14, after V lost 2 bases and J lost 8 bases.

This clone was detected a few times. This chain uses TRBV10-2 with TRBJ1-5; D unresolved. This CDR3 spans 14 amino acids. With 3 bases removed from V and 3 bases from J, the gap between germline ends came to 9 bases. CDR1 is WSHSY and CDR2 is SAAADI in the germline V gene. Here the CDR3 DNA reads TGCGCCAGCAGTGATCAAGGGCTCAATCAGCCCCAGCATTTT. Translated, it gives CASSDQGLNQPQHF.